This entry is about one T cell receptor (beta chain). This clonotype was picked up one time. Its antigen remains undetermined. One base away there is no much larger clone; base qualities are not given. One read amounts to weak evidence. Cut back by 2 bases and 6 bases, the V and J ends lie 19 bases apart. CDR1 SGHTA and CDR2 FQGNSA are derived from the germline V gene. Including the terminal cysteine and phenylalanine, the CDR3 comprises 16 residues. The only DNA kept is the CDR3, 48 bases in frame from the first base. This sample stems from a study of CD8 T cells in Susac syndrome (dated by TCRdb to between 2018 and 2021). Some background on the complete study: Whether CD8+ T cell activation and differentiation in Susac syndrome was antigen driven was tested using repertoire sequencing. Broader findings and caveats from the paper: The TCR sequencing and HLA analysis was acknowledged to have included a relatively small number of individuals.

RNA was extracted using the RNeasy kit, and roughly 0.5 to 1 ug of the RNA was reverse transcribed with random hexamers. TCR beta CDR3 regions were amplified with the immunoSEQ multiplex PCR assay covering 54 Vbeta and 13 Jbeta segments. To correct PCR amplification bias, a synthetic template baseline was used for both primer optimization and computational correction. On the study's bioinformatics: Reads were annotated to V, D and J genes according to IMGT and were analyzed with immunoSEQ Analyzer, with only productive sequences retained. Clonality was calculated as one minus the Shannon entropy normalized by log2 of the number of productive unique sequences. For each patient and control, public and private clones were evaluated among the 100 most prevalent clones. Susac-specific clones were defined as absent from healthy and MS cohorts, around 1,000 published viral clones and other ImmuneACCESS disease sequences. TCRdb ran its own pipeline on the public reads, namely fastp trimming at Q25 and MiXCR clone calling, and kept in-frame beta chains. Here each entry gathers all rows of one CDR3 protein and keeps the most common genes and DNA. In this record, the V and J calls reflect TCRdb's handling and not the investigators' own analysis. The sample table records 200,000 or so distinct CDR3 sequences; 90% to 95% of these occur just once. In total, the top ten clones hold approximately 0.097% of the sample.

High-throughput TCR beta sequencing profiled peripheral blood CD8+ and CD4+ T cells from healthy donors, Susac syndrome patients and multiple sclerosis patients. Treatment-naive patients with stable or active relapsing-remitting disease fulfilling revised McDonald criteria were used as multiple sclerosis controls. Bulk CD8+ and CD4+ T cells were purified magnetically by negative isolation, whereas CD8+ TEMRA cells were enriched by FACS. Blood was collected in EDTA tubes and processed within 24 hours, with PBMCs isolated through density gradient centrifugation. PBMCs intended for TCR sequencing were cryopreserved in liquid nitrogen and thawed later in a water bath at 37 degrees C. The sorted or isolated CD4+, CD8+ and CD8+ TEMRA cells had a purity of 90% or higher.

The receptor was derived from a human donor with multiple sclerosis. This chain joins TRBV7-2 to TRBJ2-5; the D call could be TRBD1 or TRBD2, with each sharing 6 bases. The sample was CD4+ T cells from PBMCs. The sequenced DNA: TGTGCCAGCAGCTTAAATGGATTCGGGGGCGGGAAGACCCAGTACTTC. Its product reads: CASSLNGFGGGKTQYF.